This section outlines one T cell receptor (beta chain) sequence together with its context. This record comes from a study of PD-L1 blockade in urothelial cancer. Method: immunoSEQ multiplex PCR; TCRdb's copy keeps in-frame clones and lacks some. The top ten hold about 2.9% of the sample, which has 130,000 or so clones, around 84% seen once. Time point indicated: pretreatment peripheral blood. J was trimmed by 6 bases and V by 2 bases; bases with no gene match: 6. The CDR3 totals 15 residues. The germline V gene has CDR1 SGHRS and CDR2 YFSETQ. V gene TRBV5-1 combines with J gene TRBJ2-1; 9 bases are a match to TRBD2. This sample comprised PBMCs, obtained around atezolizumab (anti-PD-L1) treatment. This clonotype was sampled from a man aged 50-59 years with urothelial cancer. In DNA form, the CDR3 reads TGCGCCAGCAGCTTTAGCGGGAGAGACGGCAATGAGCAGTTCTTC. This codes for CASSFSGRDGNEQFF.